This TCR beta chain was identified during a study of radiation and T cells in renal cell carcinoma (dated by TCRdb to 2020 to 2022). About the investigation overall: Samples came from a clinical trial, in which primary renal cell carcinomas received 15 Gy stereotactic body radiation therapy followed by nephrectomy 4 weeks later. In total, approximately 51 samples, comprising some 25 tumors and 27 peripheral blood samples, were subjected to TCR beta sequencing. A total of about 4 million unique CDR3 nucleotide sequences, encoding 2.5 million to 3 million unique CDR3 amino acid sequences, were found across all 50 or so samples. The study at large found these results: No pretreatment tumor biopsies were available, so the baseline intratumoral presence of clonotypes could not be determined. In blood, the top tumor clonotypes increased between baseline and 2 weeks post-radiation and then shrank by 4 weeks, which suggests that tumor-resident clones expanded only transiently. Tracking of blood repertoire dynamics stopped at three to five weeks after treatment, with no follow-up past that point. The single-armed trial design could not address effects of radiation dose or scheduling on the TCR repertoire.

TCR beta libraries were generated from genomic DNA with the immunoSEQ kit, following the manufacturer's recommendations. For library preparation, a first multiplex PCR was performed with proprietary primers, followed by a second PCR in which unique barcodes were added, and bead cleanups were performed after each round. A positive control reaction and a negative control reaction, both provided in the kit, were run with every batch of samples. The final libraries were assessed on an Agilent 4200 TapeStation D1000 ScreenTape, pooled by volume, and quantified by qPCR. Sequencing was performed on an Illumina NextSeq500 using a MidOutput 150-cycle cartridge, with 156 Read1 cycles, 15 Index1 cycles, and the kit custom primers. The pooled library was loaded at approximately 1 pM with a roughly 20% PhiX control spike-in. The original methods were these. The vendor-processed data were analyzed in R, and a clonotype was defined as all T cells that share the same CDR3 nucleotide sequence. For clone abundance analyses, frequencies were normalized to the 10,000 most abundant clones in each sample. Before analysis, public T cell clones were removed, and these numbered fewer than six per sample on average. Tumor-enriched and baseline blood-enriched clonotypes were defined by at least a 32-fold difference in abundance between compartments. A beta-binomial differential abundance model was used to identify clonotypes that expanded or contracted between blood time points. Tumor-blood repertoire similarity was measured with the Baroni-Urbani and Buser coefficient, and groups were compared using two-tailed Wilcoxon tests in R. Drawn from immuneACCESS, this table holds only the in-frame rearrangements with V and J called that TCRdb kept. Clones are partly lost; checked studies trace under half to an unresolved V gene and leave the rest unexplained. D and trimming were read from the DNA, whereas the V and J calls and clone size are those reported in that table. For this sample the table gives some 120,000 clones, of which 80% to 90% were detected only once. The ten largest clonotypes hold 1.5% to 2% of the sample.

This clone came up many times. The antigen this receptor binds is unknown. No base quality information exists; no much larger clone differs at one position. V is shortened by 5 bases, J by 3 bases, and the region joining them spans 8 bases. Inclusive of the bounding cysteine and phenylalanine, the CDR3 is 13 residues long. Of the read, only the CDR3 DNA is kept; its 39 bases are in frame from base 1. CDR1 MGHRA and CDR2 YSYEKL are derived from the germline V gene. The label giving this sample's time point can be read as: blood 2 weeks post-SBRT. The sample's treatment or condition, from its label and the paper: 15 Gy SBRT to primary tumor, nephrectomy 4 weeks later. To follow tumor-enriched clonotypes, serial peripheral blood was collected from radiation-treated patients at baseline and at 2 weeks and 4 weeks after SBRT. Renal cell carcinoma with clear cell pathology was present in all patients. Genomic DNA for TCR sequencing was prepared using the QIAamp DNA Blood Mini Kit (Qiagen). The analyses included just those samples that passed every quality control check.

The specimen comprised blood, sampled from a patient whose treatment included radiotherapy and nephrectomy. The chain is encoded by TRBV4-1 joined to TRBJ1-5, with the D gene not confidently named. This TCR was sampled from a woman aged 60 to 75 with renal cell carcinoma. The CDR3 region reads CASSALVNQPQHF. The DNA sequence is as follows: TGCGCCAGCAGCGCCCTCGTCAATCAGCCCCAGCATTTT.